The entry below describes one T cell receptor (beta chain). This entry comes from a study of blood T cell repertoires in COVID-19. Clones were read by immunoSEQ multiplex PCR, and TCRdb kept only the in-frame ones, dropping some. The sample contains roughly 100,000 clones, around 92% of which appear only once. Germline assignment: CDR1 KGHSH and CDR2 LQKENI. V lost 2 bases and J lost 3, with 14 bases in between. The CDR3 runs to 15 residues. The chain uses TRBV18 and TRBJ2-7; TRBD1 might be the D (6 bases). This receptor was taken from a man in his late teens or twenties with acute or convalescent COVID-19. Sequenced: peripheral blood. DNA for the CDR3: TGTGCCAGCTCACCATCCGGACAGCCCGACTACGAGCAGTACTTC. Amino acid sequence: CASSPSGQPDYEQYF.